Listed below are T cell receptor beta chains from one sample, sequenced in a study of CD8+ T cells in alopecia areata. This table comes from immunoSEQ multiplex PCR, and its TCRdb copy is limited to in-frame clones, with some not included. Of 250,000 or so clones listed, roughly two thirds were seen once; the top ten hold 1% to 1.5%. Sequences were derived from CD4+ T cells sorted from blood, sampled at week 0. The receptor set was obtained from a human donor with alopecia areata. CDR3s include the opening cysteine and the closing phenylalanine or tryptophan. Fields, in order: J gene, clone size, V gene, D gene, CDR3 DNA, CDR3 protein. D genes are given only for firm matches. Clone size is not always given. Where it is, it says once, few, many or a class for expanded clones.

>TRBJ2-4|NA|TRBV6-5|TRBD1
TGTGCCAGCAGCCTTCGACAGGGCAACATTCAGTACTTC
CASSLRQGNIQYF
>TRBJ1-1|NA|TRBV30|TRBD1
TGTGCCTGGAGCCCGGGGGGGACAGGGCACACTGAAGCTTTCTTT
CAWSPGGTGHTEAFF
>TRBJ2-7|NA|TRBV23-1|NA
TGCGCCAGGGTAGTTGGGGGCCCATCGGAGTACTTC
CARVVGGPSEYF
>TRBJ1-1|once|TRBV7-2|NA
TGTGCCAGCAGCGCAAGTTACGGGGTGAGCACTGAAGCTTTCTTT
CASSASYGVSTEAFF
>TRBJ2-7|NA|TRBV7-2|TRBD1
TGTGCCAGCAGCCCCAGGGGACAGGGGGCTCGGTACGAGCAGTACTTC
CASSPRGQGARYEQYF
>TRBJ2-1|few|TRBV27|TRBD1
TGTGCCAGCAGCCGAGGACAGGGCAACTACAATGAGCAGTTCTTC
CASSRGQGNYNEQFF
>TRBJ2-7|NA|TRBV7-3|TRBD1
TGTGCCAGCAGCTTAGGGACAGCCTACGAGCAGTACTTC
CASSLGTAYEQYF
>TRBJ2-3|few|TRBV29-1|NA
TGCAGCGTTGTAGCAAACACAGATACGCAGTATTTT
CSVVANTDTQYF
>TRBJ2-1|few|TRBV5-7|NA
TGTGCCAGCAGCTTGGCGGCGGGACCCTACAATGAGCAGTTCTTC
CASSLAAGPYNEQFF
>TRBJ2-3|NA|TRBV30|TRBD2
TGTGCCTGGAGTACCACAAGGACTAGCGGAATCACAGATACGCAGTATTTT
CAWSTTRTSGITDTQYF
>TRBJ1-6|once|TRBV30|TRBD1
TGTGCCTGGAGTGTCACAGGGGGGAATAATTCACCCCTCCACTTT
CAWSVTGGNNSPLHF
>TRBJ2-4|NA|TRBV30|NA
TGTGCCTGGAGTCCACCTAGATCGACAGGGACTCAAAACATTCAGTACTTC
CAWSPPRSTGTQNIQYF
>TRBJ1-1|NA|TRBV6-5|NA
TGTGCCAGCAGCAACCCTCAGACAATGAACACTGAAGCTTTCTTT
CASSNPQTMNTEAFF
>TRBJ1-1|NA|TRBV5-1|TRBD1
TGCGCCAGCAGCCTCCCGACAGGGGCTTACACTGAAGCTTTCTTT
CASSLPTGAYTEAFF
>TRBJ1-5|NA|TRBV25-1|NA
TGTGCCAGCAGTGGGAGGGGGAATAGCAATCAGCCCCAGCATTTT
CASSGRGNSNQPQHF
>TRBJ1-6|NA|TRBV9|NA
TGTGCCAGCAGCCCAAGGGGGGCGGTTTCACCCCTCCACTTT
CASSPRGAVSPLHF
>TRBJ1-2|NA|TRBV30|NA
TGTGCCTGGAGTGTACGAGGGACCGTTAACTATGGCTACACCTTC
CAWSVRGTVNYGYTF
>TRBJ1-5|once|TRBV7-6|NA
TGTGCCAGCAGCCCCCTAGGCAGGGACGCTCAGCCCCAGCATTTT
CASSPLGRDAQPQHF
>TRBJ1-6|few|TRBV30|NA
TGTGCCTGGAGGGGCTCCTATAATTCACCCCTCCACTTT
CAWRGSYNSPLHF
>TRBJ2-7|NA|TRBV5-4|NA
TGTGCCAGCAGCTTAGAGTTGGCAGGGTTGACCTACGAGCAGTACTTC
CASSLELAGLTYEQYF
>TRBJ2-5|NA|TRBV15|NA
TGTGCCACCAGCAGGACCTATGGGGAGACGGAGACCCAGTACTTC
CATSRTYGETETQYF
>TRBJ2-5|NA|TRBV5-1|NA
TGCGCCAGCACGGGTAACCAAGAGACCCAGTACTTC
CASTGNQETQYF
>TRBJ2-3|NA|TRBV6-5|TRBD2
TGTGCCGCGACTAGCGGGGGGAGCACAGATACGCAGTATTTT
CAATSGGSTDTQYF
>TRBJ1-6|NA|TRBV13|NA
TGTGCCAGCAGCTTATACGTCCGGGGGAGCTCCTATAATTCACCCCTCCACTTT
CASSLYVRGSSYNSPLHF
>TRBJ2-7|NA|TRBV6-6|TRBD1
TGTGCCAGCAGTACCGGGACAGGGGCCTACGAGCAGTACTTC
CASSTGTGAYEQYF
>TRBJ1-2|NA|TRBV5-4|NA
TGTGCCAGCAGCACAAGAAACAGTAACTATGGCTACACCTTC
CASSTRNSNYGYTF
>TRBJ2-3|NA|TRBV5-4|TRBD2
TGTGCCAGCAGCCCCGCGGGGGGGCCCGGAGATACGCAGTATTTT
CASSPAGGPGDTQYF
>TRBJ2-7|once|TRBV7-2|TRBD1
TGTGCCAGCAGCTTGAACAGGGGGCGGGAGCAGTACTTC
CASSLNRGREQYF
>TRBJ2-4|NA|TRBV15|NA
TGTGCCACCAGCCGACCGGGTTTAGAAAACATTCAGTACTTC
CATSRPGLENIQYF
>TRBJ1-2|few|TRBV5-6|NA
TGTGCCAGCAGCCGGGCGGCCCCCGTTAACTATGGCTACACCTTC
CASSRAAPVNYGYTF
>TRBJ1-1|NA|TRBV6-5|NA
TGTGCCAGCAGTTACCTGGACAGATCTGAAGCTTTCTTT
CASSYLDRSEAFF
>TRBJ2-5|NA|TRBV29-1|NA
TGCAGCGCTGATCCAGTCCAAGAGACCCAGTACTTC
CSADPVQETQYF
>TRBJ2-5|NA|TRBV7-2|TRBD1
TGTGCCAGCAGCCGCGACAGGGGGCAAGAGACCCAGTACTTC
CASSRDRGQETQYF
>TRBJ2-3|few|TRBV2|NA
TGTGCCAGCAGTGACAAAGGCCCCGAAGATACGCAGTATTTT
CASSDKGPEDTQYF
>TRBJ2-3|NA|TRBV9|NA
TGTGCCAGCAGCGCTCTGTCAGATACGCAGTATTTT
CASSALSDTQYF
>TRBJ2-4|once|TRBV12-2|NA
TGTGCAAGTCGCTCCCTTTGGGGGTCCAAAAACATTCAGTACTTC
CASRSLWGSKNIQYF
>TRBJ2-1|few|TRBV30|TRBD2
TGTGCCTGGAGTGTACTAGCGGGGGTCAATGAGCAGTTCTTC
CAWSVLAGVNEQFF
>TRBJ2-6|NA|TRBV5-1|NA
TGCGCCAGCAGCTTCGCGCAGGGGTGGTCTGGGGCCAACGTCCTGACTTTC
CASSFAQGWSGANVLTF
>TRBJ1-4|NA|TRBV7-9|NA
TGTGCCAGCAGCCGGCGCCGACTTGCAACTAATGAAAAACTGTTTTTT
CASSRRRLATNEKLFF
>TRBJ1-5|NA|TRBV5-1|NA
TGCGCCAGCAGTCCTAAGGGCGACCAGCCCCAGCATTTT
CASSPKGDQPQHF
>TRBJ2-7|NA|TRBV6-5|TRBD1
TGTGCCAGCAGTTTGACAGGGGGCGAGCAGTACTTC
CASSLTGGEQYF